The entry that follows covers one T cell receptor beta chain sequence. The antigen remains undetermined. The sample originates from a study of T cells in Graves' hyperthyroidism and ophthalmopathy. Study information: Blood from the periphery was taken at initial diagnosis, before any treatment.

V gave up 3 bases and J gave up 7 bases; unmatched junction bases: 13. The CDR3 loop spans 17 amino acids. The germline CDR1 and CDR2 sequences are SGDLS and YYNGEE. Regarding the study as a whole: The majority of expanded thyroid clonotypes above 0.001 also appeared in blood.

Diagnoses used clinical symptoms, serum thyroxine and TRAb, thyroid ultrasound and orbital computed tomography. The PBMCs were sourced from fresh peripheral blood (about 9.6 ml). RNA transcripts served as the template for amplifying TCR beta CDR3 regions. The TCR CDR3 first-round RT-PCR relied on the HTBI primer set. TCRdb redid the calling of the multiplex PCR reads with MiXCR, one entry per CDR3 protein. Found here are about 560,000 distinct CDR3 sequences, 16% of them singletons; the top ten hold 15% to 20%. The V gene is TRBV9, the J gene TRBJ2-7; 13 bases are a match to TRBD2. The TCR sequence derives from a woman under 30 with Graves' hyperthyroidism. Sequenced: blood. The CDR3 DNA reads TGTGCCAGCAGCGGTCGACTAGCGGGGGGATCTCTAGGGGAGCAGTACTTC. It yields the protein CASSGRLAGGSLGEQYF.